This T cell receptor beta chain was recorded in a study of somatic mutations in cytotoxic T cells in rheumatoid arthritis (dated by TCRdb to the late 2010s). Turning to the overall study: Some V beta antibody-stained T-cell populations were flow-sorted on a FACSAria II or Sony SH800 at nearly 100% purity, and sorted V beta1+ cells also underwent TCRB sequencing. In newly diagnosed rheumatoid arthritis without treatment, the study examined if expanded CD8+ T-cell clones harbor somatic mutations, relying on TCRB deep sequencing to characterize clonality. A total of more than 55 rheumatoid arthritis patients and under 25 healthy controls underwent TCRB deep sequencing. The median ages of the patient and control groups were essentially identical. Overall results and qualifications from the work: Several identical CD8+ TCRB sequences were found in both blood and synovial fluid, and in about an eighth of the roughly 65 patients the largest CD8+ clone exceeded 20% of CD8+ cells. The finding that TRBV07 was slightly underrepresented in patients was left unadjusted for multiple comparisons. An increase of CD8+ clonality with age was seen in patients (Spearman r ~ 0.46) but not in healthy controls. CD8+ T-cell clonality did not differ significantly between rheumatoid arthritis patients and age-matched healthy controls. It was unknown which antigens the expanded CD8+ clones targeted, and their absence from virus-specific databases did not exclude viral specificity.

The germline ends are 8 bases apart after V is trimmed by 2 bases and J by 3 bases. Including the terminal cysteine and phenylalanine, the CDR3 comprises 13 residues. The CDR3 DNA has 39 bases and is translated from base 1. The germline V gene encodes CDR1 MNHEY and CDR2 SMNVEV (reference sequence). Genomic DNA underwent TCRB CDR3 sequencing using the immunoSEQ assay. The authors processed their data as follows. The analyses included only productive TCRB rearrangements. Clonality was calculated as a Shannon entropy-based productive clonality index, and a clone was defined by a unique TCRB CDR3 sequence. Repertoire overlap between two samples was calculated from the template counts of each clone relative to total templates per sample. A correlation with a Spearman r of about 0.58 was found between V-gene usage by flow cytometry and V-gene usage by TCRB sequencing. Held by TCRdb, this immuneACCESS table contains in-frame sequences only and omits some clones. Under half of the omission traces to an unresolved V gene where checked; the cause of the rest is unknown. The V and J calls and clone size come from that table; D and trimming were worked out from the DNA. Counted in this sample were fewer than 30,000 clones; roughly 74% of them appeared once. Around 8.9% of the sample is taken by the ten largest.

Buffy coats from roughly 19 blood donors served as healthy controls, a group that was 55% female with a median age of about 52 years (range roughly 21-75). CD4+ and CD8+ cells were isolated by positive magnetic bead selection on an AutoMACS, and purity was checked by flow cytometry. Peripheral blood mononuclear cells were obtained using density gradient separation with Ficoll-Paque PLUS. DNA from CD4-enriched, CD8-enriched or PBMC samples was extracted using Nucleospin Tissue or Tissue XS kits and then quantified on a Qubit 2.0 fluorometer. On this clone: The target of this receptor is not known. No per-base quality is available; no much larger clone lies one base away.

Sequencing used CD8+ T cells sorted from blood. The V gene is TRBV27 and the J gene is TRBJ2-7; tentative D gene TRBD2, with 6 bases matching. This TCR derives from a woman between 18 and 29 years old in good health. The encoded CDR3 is CASSLKRVYEQYF. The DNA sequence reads TGTGCCAGCAGTTTAAAGCGGGTCTACGAGCAGTACTTC.